Listed below are T cell receptor beta chains from one sample, sequenced in a study of shared clonotypes between healthy human individuals. Some clones are missing from TCRdb's copy, which holds only in-frame ones; the method was immunoSEQ multiplex PCR. The table includes 2 million to 2.5 million clones, 85% to 95% detected once. The specimen sequenced was naive CD4+ T cells from PBMCs. The source is a man aged 18 to 30 in good health. Some clones in this sample may be carry-over from other donors' samples. Both conserved end residues are part of each CDR3. Each record gives: CDR3 protein, CDR3 DNA, clone size, D gene, V gene, J gene. D genes are given only for firm matches. Size tells how often a clone was seen (once, few, many) or the class of an expanded clone, and some rows leave it out.

CDR3: CASSESGSGLAAF
DNA: TGCGCCAGCAGTGAGTCGGGCAGCGGGTTAGCCGCCTTC
size: .
D: .
V: TRBV10-1
J: TRBJ1-2

CDR3: CASSIWTGPPYNQPQHF
DNA: TGTGCCAGTAGTATTTGGACAGGGCCTCCTTACAATCAGCCCCAGCATTTT
size: .
D: TRBD1
V: TRBV19
J: TRBJ1-5

CDR3: CASSLSGSYNEQFF
DNA: TGTGCCAGCAGCTTAAGCGGGAGTTACAATGAGCAGTTCTTC
size: .
D: TRBD2
V: TRBV7-3
J: TRBJ2-1

CDR3: CASSPSAGVGSGEQFF
DNA: TGTGCCAGCTCACCATCTGCGGGAGTAGGGAGTGGTGAGCAGTTCTTC
size: .
D: TRBD2
V: TRBV18
J: TRBJ2-1

CDR3: CASSKELGLAGVFTDTQYF
DNA: TGTGCCAGCAGCAAAGAGTTAGGCCTAGCGGGAGTCTTCACAGATACGCAGTATTTT
size: .
D: .
V: TRBV21-1
J: TRBJ2-3

CDR3: CASSPSGRETQYF
DNA: TGTGCCAGCTCACCATCGGGGCGGGAGACCCAGTACTTC
size: .
D: .
V: TRBV18
J: TRBJ2-5

CDR3: CASSTDTYEQYF
DNA: TGTGCCAGCAGTACGGATACCTACGAGCAGTACTTC
size: .
D: .
V: TRBV28
J: TRBJ2-7

CDR3: CASSFRLAGGRGDEQFF
DNA: TGTGCCAGCAGTTTCCGACTAGCGGGAGGCCGGGGGGATGAGCAGTTCTTC
size: once
D: TRBD2
V: TRBV27
J: TRBJ2-1

CDR3: CASSIGGTGGYEQYF
DNA: TGTGCCAGTAGTATAGGAGGGACAGGAGGTTACGAGCAGTACTTC
size: .
D: TRBD1
V: TRBV19
J: TRBJ2-7

CDR3: CASGLAAGGADTQYF
DNA: TGTGCTAGTGGTTTGGCGGCAGGGGGAGCAGATACGCAGTATTTT
size: .
D: TRBD1
V: TRBV12-5
J: TRBJ2-3

CDR3: CSARGLREQYF
DNA: TGCAGTGCTAGAGGCCTTCGGGAGCAGTACTTC
size: .
D: .
V: TRBV20-1
J: TRBJ2-7

CDR3: CASSESGSAVEQFF
DNA: TGTGCCAGCAGCGAAAGCGGGAGTGCCGTTGAGCAGTTCTTC
size: .
D: TRBD2
V: TRBV7-9
J: TRBJ2-1

CDR3: CAISPGQGAYEQFF
DNA: TGTGCCATCAGCCCGGGACAGGGGGCCTATGAGCAGTTCTTC
size: .
D: TRBD1
V: TRBV10-3
J: TRBJ2-1

CDR3: CASSFEFRGKLFF
DNA: TGTGCCAGCAGCTTCGAATTCCGGGGGAAACTGTTTTTT
size: .
D: .
V: TRBV11-2
J: TRBJ1-4

CDR3: CASSFLIGFTAEAFF
DNA: TGTGCCAGCAGTTTTCTTATAGGGTTTACCGCTGAAGCTTTCTTT
size: .
D: .
V: TRBV28
J: TRBJ1-1

CDR3: CASSLVAGELFF
DNA: TGTGCCAGCAGTTTAGTGGCCGGGGAGCTGTTTTTT
size: .
D: .
V: TRBV28
J: TRBJ2-2

CDR3: CSLGSNEQFF
DNA: TGCAGCCTGGGATCCAATGAGCAGTTCTTC
size: .
D: .
V: TRBV29-1
J: TRBJ2-1

CDR3: CASSWTGTGQKQEAQYF
DNA: TGCGCCAGCAGCTGGACCGGGACAGGGCAAAAACAAGAGGCCCAGTACTTC
size: .
D: TRBD1
V: TRBV5-1
J: TRBJ2-5

CDR3: CASSVGHRGGHEQYF
DNA: TGTGCCAGCAGCGTAGGACACAGGGGTGGACACGAGCAGTACTTC
size: .
D: TRBD1
V: TRBV9
J: TRBJ2-7

CDR3: CASSLGMTNYGYTF
DNA: TGTGCCAGCAGTTTAGGGATGACTAACTATGGCTACACCTTC
size: .
D: .
V: TRBV28
J: TRBJ1-2

CDR3: CASSPLGRPQHF
DNA: TGTGCCAGCAGTCCCCTGGGACGGCCCCAGCATTTT
size: few
D: .
V: TRBV28
J: TRBJ1-5

CDR3: CASSLNRGRGETQYF
DNA: TGTGCCAGCAGCTTAAATCGGGGGCGCGGAGAGACCCAGTACTTC
size: .
D: .
V: TRBV7-9
J: TRBJ2-5

CDR3: CASSLSLGTTYEQYF
DNA: TGTGCCAGCAGTTTATCGCTGGGCACAACCTACGAGCAGTACTTC
size: .
D: .
V: TRBV27
J: TRBJ2-7

CDR3: CASSSSGQTEAFF
DNA: TGTGCCAGCAGTTCCTCAGGACAGACTGAAGCTTTCTTT
size: .
D: .
V: TRBV6-5
J: TRBJ1-1

CDR3: CASSTLGRGAGELFF
DNA: TGTGCCAGCAGCACCCTCGGGAGGGGGGCCGGGGAGCTGTTTTTT
size: .
D: TRBD2
V: TRBV9
J: TRBJ2-2

CDR3: CASSPRALPNYGYTF
DNA: TGTGCCAGCTCACCACGGGCTCTTCCCAACTATGGCTACACCTTC
size: once
D: .
V: TRBV18
J: TRBJ1-2

CDR3: CASSRSPLHF
DNA: TGTGCCAGCAGTCGGTCACCCCTCCACTTT
size: .
D: .
V: TRBV27
J: TRBJ1-6

CDR3: CASSPLAGKETQYF
DNA: TGTGCCAGCTCACCTCTAGCGGGAAAAGAGACCCAGTACTTC
size: .
D: TRBD2
V: TRBV18
J: TRBJ2-5

CDR3: CASSLWGGASSYEQYF
DNA: TGTGCCAGCAGCCTTTGGGGCGGGGCCTCCTCCTACGAGCAGTACTTC
size: .
D: .
V: TRBV11-2
J: TRBJ2-7

CDR3: CASSPSGPWNTEAFF
DNA: TGTGCCAGCTCACCGTCAGGGCCTTGGAACACTGAAGCTTTCTTT
size: few
D: .
V: TRBV18
J: TRBJ1-1

CDR3: CASSEGGAYYEQYF
DNA: TGTGCCAGCAGTGAAGGTGGGGCATACTACGAGCAGTACTTC
size: .
D: .
V: TRBV6-1
J: TRBJ2-7

CDR3: CASSLVPDETQYF
DNA: TGCGCCAGCAGCTTGGTCCCGGACGAGACCCAGTACTTC
size: .
D: .
V: TRBV5-1
J: TRBJ2-5

CDR3: CASESTLEPTRADTQYF
DNA: TGTGCCAGCGAGAGCACACTAGAACCGACTAGAGCAGATACGCAGTATTTT
size: .
D: .
V: TRBV2
J: TRBJ2-3

CDR3: CASSLDTVGPQHF
DNA: TGTGCCAGCAGCTTGGATACTGTGGGGCCCCAGCATTTT
size: .
D: .
V: TRBV7-2
J: TRBJ1-5

CDR3: CASSRHRVDQETQYF
DNA: TGTGCCAGTAGTCGACACAGGGTGGACCAAGAGACCCAGTACTTC
size: .
D: .
V: TRBV19
J: TRBJ2-5

CDR3: CASRRTSGDSYEQYF
DNA: TGTGCCAGCAGAAGGACTAGCGGGGACTCCTACGAGCAGTACTTC
size: .
D: TRBD2
V: TRBV6-5
J: TRBJ2-7

CDR3: CASSYSKGAFWAGYTF
DNA: TGTGCCAGCAGTTACTCGAAGGGGGCGTTCTGGGCCGGCTACACCTTC
size: .
D: TRBD1
V: TRBV6-5
J: TRBJ1-2

CDR3: CASSLGFAGLQETQYF
DNA: TGTGCCAGCAGCTTAGGGTTCGCGGGACTACAAGAGACCCAGTACTTC
size: .
D: TRBD2
V: TRBV11-3
J: TRBJ2-5

CDR3: CASRLNLGGAGGYTF
DNA: TGCGCCAGCAGATTAAACCTAGGGGGCGCGGGTGGCTACACCTTC
size: .
D: TRBD1
V: TRBV4-3
J: TRBJ1-2

CDR3: CASSRGLVHGGDTQYF
DNA: TGTGCCAGCAGCCGCGGACTAGTTCACGGAGGTGATACGCAGTATTTT
size: .
D: TRBD2
V: TRBV5-8
J: TRBJ2-3

CDR3: CATRAQTGHQPQHF
DNA: TGTGCCACCCGGGCACAGACAGGGCATCAGCCCCAGCATTTT
size: .
D: TRBD1
V: TRBV19
J: TRBJ1-5

CDR3: CASSLDRGTDTQYF
DNA: TGTGCCAGCAGCTTAGATCGGGGCACAGATACGCAGTATTTT
size: .
D: .
V: TRBV11-2
J: TRBJ2-3

CDR3: CASSPGTDSGANVLTF
DNA: TGCGCCAGCAGCCCCGGGACGGACTCTGGGGCCAACGTCCTGACTTTC
size: .
D: .
V: TRBV5-1
J: TRBJ2-6

CDR3: CASSRGAPTGELFF
DNA: TGTGCCAGCAGCCGGGGGGCCCCCACCGGGGAGCTGTTTTTT
size: .
D: .
V: TRBV7-3
J: TRBJ2-2

CDR3: CASRGTPAVSQPQHF
DNA: TGTGCCAGCAGGGGGACACCCGCGGTGAGTCAGCCCCAGCATTTT
size: .
D: .
V: TRBV2
J: TRBJ1-5

CDR3: CASSLVLGMNTEAFF
DNA: TGTGCCAGCAGCTTAGTACTAGGAATGAACACTGAAGCTTTCTTT
size: .
D: .
V: TRBV11-1
J: TRBJ1-1

CDR3: CASTQDGGGPQHF
DNA: TGTGCCAGCACCCAAGATGGGGGGGGGCCCCAGCATTTT
size: .
D: .
V: TRBV6-1
J: TRBJ1-5

CDR3: CASSVGRQETQYF
DNA: TGCGCCAGCAGCGTTGGACGTCAAGAGACCCAGTACTTC
size: once
D: .
V: TRBV5-1
J: TRBJ2-5

CDR3: CASSVDLPYEQYF
DNA: TGTGCCAGCAGCGTAGATCTACCCTACGAGCAGTACTTC
size: once
D: .
V: TRBV2
J: TRBJ2-7

CDR3: CASSQDVGVGVNTEAFF
DNA: TGTGCCAGCAGCCAAGATGTCGGGGTGGGAGTGAACACTGAAGCTTTCTTT
size: .
D: .
V: TRBV4-2
J: TRBJ1-1